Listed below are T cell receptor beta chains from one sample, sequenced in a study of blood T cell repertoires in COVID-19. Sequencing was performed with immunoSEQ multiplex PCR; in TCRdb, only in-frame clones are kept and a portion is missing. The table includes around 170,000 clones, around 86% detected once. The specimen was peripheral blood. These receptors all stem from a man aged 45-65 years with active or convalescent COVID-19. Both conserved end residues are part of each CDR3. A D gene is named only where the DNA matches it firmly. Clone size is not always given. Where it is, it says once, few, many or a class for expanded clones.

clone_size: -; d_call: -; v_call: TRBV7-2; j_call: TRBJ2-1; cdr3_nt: TGTGCCAGCAGCAAGGGGGGGCTGATGAATGAGCAGTTCTTC; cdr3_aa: CASSKGGLMNEQFF
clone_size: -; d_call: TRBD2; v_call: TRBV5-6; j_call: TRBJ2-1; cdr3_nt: TGTGCCAGCAGCTTGCGGGGGGTCCAAGGTGAGCAGTTCTTC; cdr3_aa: CASSLRGVQGEQFF
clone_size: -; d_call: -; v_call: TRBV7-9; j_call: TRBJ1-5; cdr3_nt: TGTGCCAGCAGCTTAGTTTCCGGCAGGGTGGACAATCAGCCCCAGCATTTT; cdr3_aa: CASSLVSGRVDNQPQHF
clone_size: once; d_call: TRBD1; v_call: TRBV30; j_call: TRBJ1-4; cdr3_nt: TGTGCCTGGAGTCCGACCGACAGGGGGACTAATGAAAAACTGTTTTTT; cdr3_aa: CAWSPTDRGTNEKLFF
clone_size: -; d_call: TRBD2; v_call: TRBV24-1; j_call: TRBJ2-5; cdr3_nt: TGTGCCACCAGTGATACGTTAGCGGGTTACCAAGAGACCCAGTACTTC; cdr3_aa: CATSDTLAGYQETQYF
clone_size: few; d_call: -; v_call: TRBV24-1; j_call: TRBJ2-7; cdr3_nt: TGTGCCACCAGTGAGCCAGGCGGGGCCTACGAGCAGTACTTC; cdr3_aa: CATSEPGGAYEQYF
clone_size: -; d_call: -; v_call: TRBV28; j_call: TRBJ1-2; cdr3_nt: TGTGCCAGCAGTTGGGGGGGTGGCTACACCTTC; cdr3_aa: CASSWGGGYTF
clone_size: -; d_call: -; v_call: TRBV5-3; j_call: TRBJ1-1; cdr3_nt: TGTGCCAGAAGCTCAGACTTGGGGCCTGAAGCTTTCTTT; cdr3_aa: CARSSDLGPEAFF
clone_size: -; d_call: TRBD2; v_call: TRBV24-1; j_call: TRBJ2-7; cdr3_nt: TGTGCCACCAGTGATTTGACTAGCGACGGTTCCTACGAGCAGTACTTC; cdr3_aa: CATSDLTSDGSYEQYF
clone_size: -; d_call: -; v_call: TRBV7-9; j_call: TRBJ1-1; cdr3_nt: TGTGCCAGCAGCTTAGTACCGGTGAACACTGAAGCTTTCTTT; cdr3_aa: CASSLVPVNTEAFF
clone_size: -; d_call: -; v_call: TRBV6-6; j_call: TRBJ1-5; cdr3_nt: TGTGCCAGCAGGCCTCAGTCAGAGGAACAGCCCCAGCATTTT; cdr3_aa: CASRPQSEEQPQHF
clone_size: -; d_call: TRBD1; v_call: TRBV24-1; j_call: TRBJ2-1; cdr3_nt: TGTGCCACCAGTGAGCCCGGGACAGGGGCCAATGAGCAGTTCTTC; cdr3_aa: CATSEPGTGANEQFF
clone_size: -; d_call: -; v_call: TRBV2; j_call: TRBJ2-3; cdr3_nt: TGTGCCAGCAGGCCCAGAGGAGGGGCGGATACGCAGTATTTT; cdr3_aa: CASRPRGGADTQYF
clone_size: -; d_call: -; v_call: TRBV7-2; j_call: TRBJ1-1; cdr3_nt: TGTGCCAGCAGTCGGGAGGTGTGGACTGAAGCTTTCTTT; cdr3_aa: CASSREVWTEAFF
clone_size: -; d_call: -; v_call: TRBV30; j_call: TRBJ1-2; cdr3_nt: TGTGCCTGGCAGCCAGGACATCTCTATGGCTACACCTTC; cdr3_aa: CAWQPGHLYGYTF
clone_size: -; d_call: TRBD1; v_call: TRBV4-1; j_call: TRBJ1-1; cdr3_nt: TGCGCCAGCAGCCAAGATGTGGGGGCAGGGGGCATGACTTTCTTT; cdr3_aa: CASSQDVGAGGMTFF